These T cell receptor beta chains were read from a single sample in a study of cytomegalovirus exposure and HLA in healthy donors. Profiling relied on immunoSEQ multiplex PCR, and the TCRdb table lists in-frame clones only, not all of them. The data hold about 62,000 clones, with 70% to 90% observed a single time. Input material: PBMCs. Receptor source: a woman in her 30s in good health and CMV-seronegative. Each CDR3 is given with its conserved first and last residue. Each record gives: D gene, clone size, J gene, V gene, CDR3 length, CDR3 protein, CDR3 DNA. A D gene is named only where the DNA matches it firmly. Part of the rows lack a size; the others show once, few, many or a class for expanded clones.

TRBD1,NA,TRBJ2-7,TRBV7-2,16,CASSLILDRVLYEQYF,TGTGCCAGCAGCCTGATACTGGACAGGGTTTTATACGAGCAGTACTTC
TRBD1,once,TRBJ2-7,TRBV10-3,14,CAISHSTGYYEQYF,TGTGCCATCAGTCACTCGACAGGGTACTACGAGCAGTACTTC
NA,NA,TRBJ2-7,TRBV10-1,14,CASSARQPAYEQYF,TGCGCCAGCAGTGCAAGACAGCCAGCCTACGAGCAGTACTTC
TRBD2,NA,TRBJ2-7,TRBV19,15,CASSISLGGSYEQYF,TGTGCCAGTAGTATAAGTCTGGGGGGGTCCTACGAGCAGTACTTC
TRBD2,once,TRBJ2-5,TRBV19,14,CASSPGTTQETQYF,TGTGCCAGTAGCCCCGGGACTACCCAAGAGACCCAGTACTTC
TRBD1,few,TRBJ1-1,TRBV5-4,14,CASSYPGQGTEAFF,TGTGCCAGCAGTTACCCGGGACAGGGGACTGAAGCTTTCTTT
NA,NA,TRBJ1-1,TRBV7-9,15,CASSFRGGDNTEAFF,TGTGCCAGCAGCTTTCGCGGGGGAGATAACACTGAAGCTTTCTTT
NA,NA,TRBJ1-1,TRBV30,14,CAWTPHSQGTEAFF,TGTGCCTGGACTCCCCATTCCCAGGGCACTGAAGCTTTCTTT
NA,NA,TRBJ2-5,TRBV6-1,11,CASSLRETQYF,TGTGCCAGCAGTCTAAGAGAGACCCAGTACTTC
TRBD2,NA,TRBJ2-1,TRBV9,17,CASSPLAGTSGANEQFF,TGTGCCAGCAGCCCGCTCGCCGGGACTAGCGGGGCCAATGAGCAGTTCTTC
TRBD2,NA,TRBJ2-5,TRBV5-4,16,CASSLGGRGGQETQYF,TGTGCCAGCAGCTTGGGCGGGCGGGGGGGTCAAGAGACCCAGTACTTC
NA,NA,TRBJ2-7,TRBV7-6,12,CASSSTGYEQYF,TGTGCCAGCAGTTCTACAGGTTACGAGCAGTACTTC
NA,few,TRBJ2-7,TRBV28,15,CASSLGEWGSYEQYF,TGTGCCAGCAGTTTAGGGGAGTGGGGCTCCTACGAGCAGTACTTC
TRBD1,NA,TRBJ1-1,TRBV6-6,14,CASSNDRGNTEAFF,TGTGCCAGCAGTAATGACAGGGGGAACACTGAAGCTTTCTTT
NA,NA,TRBJ2-7,TRBV7-2,14,CASSLNGGTYEQYF,TGTGCCAGCAGCTTGAACGGCGGAACCTACGAGCAGTACTTC
NA,NA,TRBJ1-4,TRBV2,14,CASRKLARLEKLFF,TGTGCCAGCCGCAAACTCGCCAGACTTGAAAAACTGTTTTTT
TRBD1,NA,TRBJ2-2,TRBV29-1,15,CSAKGDRVDTGELFF,TGCAGCGCCAAGGGGGACAGGGTGGACACCGGGGAGCTGTTTTTT
NA,NA,TRBJ1-2,TRBV4-3,15,CASSRGFRDNYGYTF,TGCGCCAGCAGCCGGGGCTTCAGGGATAACTATGGCTACACCTTC
NA,NA,TRBJ1-2,TRBV7-6,14,CASSFPITNYGYTF,TGTGCCAGCAGCTTTCCTATTACTAACTATGGCTACACCTTC
NA,NA,TRBJ2-4,TRBV30,16,CAWSAGQRLAKNIQYF,TGTGCCTGGAGCGCCGGACAGAGACTAGCCAAAAACATTCAGTACTTC
NA,NA,TRBJ1-1,TRBV5-4,15,CASSLGQLQNTEAFF,TGTGCCAGCAGCTTGGGACAGCTGCAGAACACTGAAGCTTTCTTT
TRBD1,NA,TRBJ1-6,TRBV28,16,CASSTRDSYYNSPLHF,TGTGCCAGCAGCACCCGGGACAGCTACTATAATTCACCCCTCCACTTT